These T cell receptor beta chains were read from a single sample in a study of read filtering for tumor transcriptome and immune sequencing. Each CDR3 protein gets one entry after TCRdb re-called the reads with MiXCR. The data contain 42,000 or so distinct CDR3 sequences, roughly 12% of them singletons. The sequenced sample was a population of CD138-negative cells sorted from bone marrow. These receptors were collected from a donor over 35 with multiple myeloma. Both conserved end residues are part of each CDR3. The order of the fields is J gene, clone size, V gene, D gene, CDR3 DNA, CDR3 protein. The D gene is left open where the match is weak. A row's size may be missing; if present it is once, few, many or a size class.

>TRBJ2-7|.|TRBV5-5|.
TGTGCCAGCAGCTTGGGGAGTATTGGGACCGAGGCCTACGAGCAGTACTTC
CASSLGSIGTEAYEQYF
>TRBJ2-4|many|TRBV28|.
TGTGCCAGCAGTCTTGAGGGGGACCTCCCAAATATAGCCAAAAACATTCAGTACTTC
CASSLEGDLPNIAKNIQYF
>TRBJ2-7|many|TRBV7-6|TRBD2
TGTGCCAGCAGCCCCAGCGGGAGTAAGTCCTACGAGCAGTACTTC
CASSPSGSKSYEQYF
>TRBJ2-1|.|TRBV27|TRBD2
TGTGCTAGCAGTTTATCTCTAGCGGGAGATTCTGAGCAGTTCTTC
CASSLSLAGDSEQFF
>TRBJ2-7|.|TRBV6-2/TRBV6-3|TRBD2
TGTGCCAGCAGTTGGAGCGGGAGGCCCCCCTACGAGCAGTACTTC
CASSWSGRPPYEQYF
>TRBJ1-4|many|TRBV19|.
TGTGCCAGTAGCCTCTGGGTCCCCGGAGCAGAAAAACTGTTTTTT
CASSLWVPGAEKLFF
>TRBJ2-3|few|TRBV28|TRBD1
TGTGCCAGCACCCACCGGGGACAGGGACGGGATACGCAGTATTTT
CASTHRGQGRDTQYF
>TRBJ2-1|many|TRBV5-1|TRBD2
TGCGCCAGCAGCACGGGACTAGCGGGAGGTCACAATGAGCAGTTCTTC
CASSTGLAGGHNEQFF
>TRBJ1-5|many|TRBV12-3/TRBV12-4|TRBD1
TGTGCCAGCAGCCCCGACAGGGTGCGGGGGCCCCAGCATTTT
CASSPDRVRGPQHF
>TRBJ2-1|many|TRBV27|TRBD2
TGTGCCAGCAGGGGCGTCGGGCTAGCGGGAGTCGGGGAGCAGTTCTTC
CASRGVGLAGVGEQFF
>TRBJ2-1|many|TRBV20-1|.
TGCAGTGCTGATCTGGAAGGGGTGGGGAACCACAATGAGCAGTTCTTC
CSADLEGVGNHNEQFF
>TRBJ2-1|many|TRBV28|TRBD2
TGTGCCAGCAGTGAGGGACTAGCGGGATCGGTGCAGTTCTTC
CASSEGLAGSVQFF
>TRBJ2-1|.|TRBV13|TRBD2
TGTGCCAGCGGCACCCGGACTAGCAACTCCTACAATGAGCAGTCCTTC
CASGTRTSNSYNEQSF
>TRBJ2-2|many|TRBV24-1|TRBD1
TGTGCCACCAGTGACTTGACAGGGGATATCGACGGGGAGCTGTTTTTT
CATSDLTGDIDGELFF
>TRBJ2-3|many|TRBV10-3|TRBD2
TGTGCCATCAGCGGGACGACTAGCGGGAGTTACCTCACAGATACGCAGTATTTT
CAISGTTSGSYLTDTQYF
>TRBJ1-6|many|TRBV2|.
TGTGCCAGCAGTGACCCCGACCCTATTCTCCACTTT
CASSDPDPILHF
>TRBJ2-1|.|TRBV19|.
TGTGCCAGTTGTACCCCAGGGACGACCCTTTGTAATGAGCAGTTCTTC
CASCTPGTTLCNEQFF
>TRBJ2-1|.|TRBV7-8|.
TGTGCCAGCAGCTTAGGTTCCTACGAGCAGTTCTTC
CASSLGSYEQFF
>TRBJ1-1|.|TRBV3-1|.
TGTGCCAGCAGCCAGTGGGGCACTGAAGCTTTCTTT
CASSQWGTEAFF
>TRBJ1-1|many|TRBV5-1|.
TGCGCCAGCAGTGGTGGAGGGAACACTGAAGCTTTCTTT
CASSGGGNTEAFF
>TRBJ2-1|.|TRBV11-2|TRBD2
TGTGCCAGCAGCTTAGGACTAGCATCCAATGAGCAGTTCTTC
CASSLGLASNEQFF
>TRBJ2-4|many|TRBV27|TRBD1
TGTGCCAGCAGTTCCTGGGACAGGGAGTACTTC
CASSSWDREYF
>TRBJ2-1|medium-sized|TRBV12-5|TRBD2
TGTGCTAGTGGTTTGCCCTGGACTAGCGGGAGGAGGACGAATGAGCAGTTCTTC
CASGLPWTSGRRTNEQFF
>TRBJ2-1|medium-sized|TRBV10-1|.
TGCGCCAGCAGTCCGAGTACCCCTGCGGGCGAGCAGTTCTTC
CASSPSTPAGEQFF
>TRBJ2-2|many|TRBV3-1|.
TGTGCCAGCCTAGCGACGAACACCGGGGAGCTGTTTTTT
CASLATNTGELFF
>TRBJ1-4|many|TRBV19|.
TGTGCCAGTAGTACCGGCCTTGCAACTAATGAAAAACTGTTTTTT
CASSTGLATNEKLFF
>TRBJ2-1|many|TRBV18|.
TGTGCCAGCTCACCACTTGGCGGTCCGGGCAATGAGCAGTTCTTC
CASSPLGGPGNEQFF
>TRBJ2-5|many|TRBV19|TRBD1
TGTGCCAGTAGTCTCCCGACAGGGGGCGTTGAGACCCAGTACTTC
CASSLPTGGVETQYF
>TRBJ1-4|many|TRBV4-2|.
TGTGCCAGCAGCCAGGACCATCCATTTGAAAAACTGTTTTTT
CASSQDHPFEKLFF
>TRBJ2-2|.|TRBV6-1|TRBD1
TGTGCCAGCCTTAGGGGGACAGGGGCCTTCTTGGAGCCGTTTTTT
CASLRGTGAFLEPFF
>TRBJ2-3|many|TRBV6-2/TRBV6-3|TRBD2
TGTGCCAGCAGTTACGAATTTAAGGGGACTAGCGGAAGCACAGATACGCAGTATTTT
CASSYEFKGTSGSTDTQYF
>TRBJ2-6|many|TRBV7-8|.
TGTGCCAGCAGCTCGCGCCTATCTGGGGCCAACGTCCTGACTTTC
CASSSRLSGANVLTF
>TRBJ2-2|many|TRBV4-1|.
TGCGCCAGCAGCCAAGGGCAGGGGATAGTGCGGGAGCTGTTTTTT
CASSQGQGIVRELFF
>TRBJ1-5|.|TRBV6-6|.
TGTGCCAGCAGATTAACAAAAAATCAGTCCCAGCATTTT
CASRLTKNQSQHF
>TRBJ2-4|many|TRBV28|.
TGTGCCAGCAGTTTTACGAGAGATTTAAACATTCAGTACTTC
CASSFTRDLNIQYF
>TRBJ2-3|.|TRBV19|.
TGTGCCAGTAGTACCCCAGGGTTTGGCACAGATACGCAGTATTTT
CASSTPGFGTDTQYF
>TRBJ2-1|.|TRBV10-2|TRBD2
TGCGCCAGCAATTTAGCGGGAGTTAATGAGCAGTTCTTC
CASNLAGVNEQFF
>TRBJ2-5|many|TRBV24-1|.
TGTGCCACCAGTGATTTAACAGGGTCCCTGGAGACCCAGTACTTC
CATSDLTGSLETQYF
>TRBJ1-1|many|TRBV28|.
TGTGCCAGCAGTTTACCCCTGACAGGACTTATGAACACTGAAGCTTTCTTT
CASSLPLTGLMNTEAFF
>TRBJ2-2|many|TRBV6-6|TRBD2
TGTGCCAGCACCTCAAAACTAGCGGGAGGAGGGACCGGGGAGCTGTTTTTT
CASTSKLAGGGTGELFF
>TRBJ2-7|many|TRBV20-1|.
TGCAGTGCTAGAGTACAGCACTACGAGCAGTACTTC
CSARVQHYEQYF
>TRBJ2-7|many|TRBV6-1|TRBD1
TGTGCCAGCAGTGTAGAGGGGGCCAGAGCTTACGAGCAGTACTTC
CASSVEGARAYEQYF
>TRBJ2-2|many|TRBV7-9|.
TGTGCCAGCAGCTCAACCGTTCCCGGGCCCACCGGGGAGCTGTTTTTT
CASSSTVPGPTGELFF
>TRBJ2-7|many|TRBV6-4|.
TGTGCCAGCAGTGACCCGCCCACCCTCCCGAGCTCCTACGAGCAGTACTTC
CASSDPPTLPSSYEQYF
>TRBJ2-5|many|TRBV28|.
TGTGCCAGCAGTTTATCAACAGCGCAAGAGACCCAGTACTTC
CASSLSTAQETQYF
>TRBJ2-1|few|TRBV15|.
TGTGCCACCAGCATAGGACGGAACAATGAGCAGTTCTTC
CATSIGRNNEQFF
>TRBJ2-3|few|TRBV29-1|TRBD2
TGCAGCCATACTAGCGGGAGAGGCACAGATACGCAGTATTTT
CSHTSGRGTDTQYF
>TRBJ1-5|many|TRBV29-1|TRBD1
TGCAGTCTCCGGACAGGGGGCTGGGTGCCCCAGCATTTT
CSLRTGGWVPQHF